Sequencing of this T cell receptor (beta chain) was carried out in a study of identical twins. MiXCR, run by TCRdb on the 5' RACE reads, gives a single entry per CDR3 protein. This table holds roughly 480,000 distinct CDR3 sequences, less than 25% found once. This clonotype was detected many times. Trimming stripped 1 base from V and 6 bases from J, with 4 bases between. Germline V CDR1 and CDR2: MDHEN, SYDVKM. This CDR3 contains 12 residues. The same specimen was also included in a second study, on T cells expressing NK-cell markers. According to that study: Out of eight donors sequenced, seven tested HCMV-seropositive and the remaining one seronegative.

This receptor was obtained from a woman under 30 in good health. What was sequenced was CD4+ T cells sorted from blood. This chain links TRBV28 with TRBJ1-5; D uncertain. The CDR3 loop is CASSLYRQPQHF. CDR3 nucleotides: TGTGCCAGCAGTTTATATCGTCAGCCCCAGCATTTT. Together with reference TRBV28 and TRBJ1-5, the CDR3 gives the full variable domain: DVKVTQSSRYLVKRTGEKVFLECVQDMDHENMFWYRQDPGLGLRLIYFSYDVKMKEKGDIPEGYSVSREKKERFSLILESASTNQTSMYLCASSLYRQPQHFGDGTRLSIL.